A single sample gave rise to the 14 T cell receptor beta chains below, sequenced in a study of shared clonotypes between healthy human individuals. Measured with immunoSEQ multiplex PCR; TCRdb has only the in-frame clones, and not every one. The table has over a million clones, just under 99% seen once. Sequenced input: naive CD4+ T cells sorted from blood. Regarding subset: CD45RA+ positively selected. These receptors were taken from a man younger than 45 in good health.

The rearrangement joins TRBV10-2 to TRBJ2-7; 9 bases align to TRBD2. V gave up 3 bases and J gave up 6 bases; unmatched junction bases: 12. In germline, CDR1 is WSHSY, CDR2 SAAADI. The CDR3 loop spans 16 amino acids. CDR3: CASSDFHAGGPFEQYF. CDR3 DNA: TGCGCCAGCAGTGACTTCCACGCGGGAGGGCCCTTCGAGCAGTACTTC.

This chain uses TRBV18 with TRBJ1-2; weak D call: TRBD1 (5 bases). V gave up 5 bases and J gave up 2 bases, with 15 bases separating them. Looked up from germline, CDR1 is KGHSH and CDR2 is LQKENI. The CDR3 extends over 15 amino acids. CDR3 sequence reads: CASSVGTGANYGYTF. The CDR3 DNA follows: TGTGCCAGCTCAGTGGGGACGGGAGCAAACTATGGCTACACCTTC.

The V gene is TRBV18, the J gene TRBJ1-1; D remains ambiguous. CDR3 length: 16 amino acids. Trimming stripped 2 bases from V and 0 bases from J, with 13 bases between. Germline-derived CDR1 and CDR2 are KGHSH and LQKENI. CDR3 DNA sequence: TGTGCCAGCTCACCAAGGGTTGGGCAGCTGAACACTGAAGCTTTCTTT. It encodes CASSPRVGQLNTEAFF.

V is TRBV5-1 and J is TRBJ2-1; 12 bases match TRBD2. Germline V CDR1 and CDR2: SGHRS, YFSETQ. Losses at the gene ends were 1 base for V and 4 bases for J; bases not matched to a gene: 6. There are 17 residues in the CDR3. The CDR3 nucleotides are TGCGCCAGCAGCTTGCTAGCGGGAGGGGTTGGATACAATGAGCAGTTCTTC. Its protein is CASSLLAGGVGYNEQFF.

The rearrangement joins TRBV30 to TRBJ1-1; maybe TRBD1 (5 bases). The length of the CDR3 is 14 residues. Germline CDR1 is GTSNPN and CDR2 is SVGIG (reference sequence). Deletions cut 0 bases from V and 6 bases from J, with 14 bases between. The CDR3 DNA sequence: TGTGCCTGGAGTGTACTTATTGGGGGGGCTGAAGCTTTCTTT. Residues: CAWSVLIGGAEAFF. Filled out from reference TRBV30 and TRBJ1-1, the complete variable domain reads SQTIHQWPATLVQPVGSPLSLECTVEGTSNPNLYWYRQAAGRGLQLLFYSVGIGQISSEVPQNLSASRPQDRQFILSSKKLLLSDSGFYLCAWSVLIGGAEAFFGQGTRLTVV.

CDR3 coding DNA: TGTGCCAGTAGTATGGCGGACAGGAGGTTAACCGGGACCTACGAGCAGTACTTC. Its protein is CASSMADRRLTGTYEQYF. The chain recombines TRBV19 with TRBJ2-7; 7 bases are shared with TRBD1. The CDR3 has 18 residues. The J segment lost 2 bases and the V segment lost 3 bases, leaving 16 bases of the junction unmatched. Looked up from germline, CDR1 is LNHDA and CDR2 is SQIVND (reference sequence).

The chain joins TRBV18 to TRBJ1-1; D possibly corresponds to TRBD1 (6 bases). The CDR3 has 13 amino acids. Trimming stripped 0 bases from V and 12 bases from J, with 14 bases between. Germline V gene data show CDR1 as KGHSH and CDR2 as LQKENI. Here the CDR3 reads CASSPPAGARPFF. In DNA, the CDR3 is TGTGCCAGCTCACCACCGGCAGGGGCGAGACCTTTCTTT.

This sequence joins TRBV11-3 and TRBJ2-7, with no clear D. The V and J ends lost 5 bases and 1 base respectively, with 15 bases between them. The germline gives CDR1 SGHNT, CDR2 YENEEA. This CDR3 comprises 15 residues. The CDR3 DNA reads TGTGCCAGCAGCCGTACTGAAGGGCGTTCCTACGAGCAGTACTTC. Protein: CASSRTEGRSYEQYF.

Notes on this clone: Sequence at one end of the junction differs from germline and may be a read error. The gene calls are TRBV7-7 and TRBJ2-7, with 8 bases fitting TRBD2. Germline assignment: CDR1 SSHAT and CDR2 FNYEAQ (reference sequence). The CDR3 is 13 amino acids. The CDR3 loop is CASSLTAGGEQYF. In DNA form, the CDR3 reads TGTGCTAGCAGCTTAACGGCGGGAGGCGAGCAGTACTTC.

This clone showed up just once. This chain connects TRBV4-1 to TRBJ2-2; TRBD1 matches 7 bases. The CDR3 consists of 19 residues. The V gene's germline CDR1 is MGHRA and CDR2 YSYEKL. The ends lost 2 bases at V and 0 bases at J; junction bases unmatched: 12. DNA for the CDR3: TGCGCCAGCAGCCAAAAAGGACGCACCGGGACAGCGAACACCGGGGAGCTGTTTTTT. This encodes CASSQKGRTGTANTGELFF.

The CDR3 sequence: CASSLRDTMNTEAFF. CDR3 DNA sequence: TGCGCCAGCAGCTTGCGGGACACCATGAACACTGAAGCTTTCTTT. The V and J genes are TRBV5-1 and TRBJ1-1; tentative D call: TRBD1 (6 bases). The CDR3 length is 15 residues. Germline CDR1 SGHRS, CDR2 YFSETQ. V dropped 1 base and J dropped 0 bases, with 10 bases sitting between them.

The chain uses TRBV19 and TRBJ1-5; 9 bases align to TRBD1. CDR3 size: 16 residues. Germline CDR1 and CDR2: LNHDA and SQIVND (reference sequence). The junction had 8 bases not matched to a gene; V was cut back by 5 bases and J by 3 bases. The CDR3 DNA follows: TGTGCCAGTAGTCCAGGACAGGGGAGGAACAATCAGCCCCAGCATTTT. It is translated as CASSPGQGRNNQPQHF.

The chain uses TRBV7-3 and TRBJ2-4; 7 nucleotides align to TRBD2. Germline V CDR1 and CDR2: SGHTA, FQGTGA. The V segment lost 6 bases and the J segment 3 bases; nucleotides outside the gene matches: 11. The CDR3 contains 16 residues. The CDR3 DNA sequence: TGTGCCAGCAGTCTTGCTGGAGCTAGCGGCAAAAACATTCAGTACTTC. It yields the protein CASSLAGASGKNIQYF.

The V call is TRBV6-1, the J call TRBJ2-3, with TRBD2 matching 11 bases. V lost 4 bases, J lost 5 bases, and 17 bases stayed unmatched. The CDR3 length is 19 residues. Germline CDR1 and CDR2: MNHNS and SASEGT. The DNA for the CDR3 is TGTGCCAGCAGTGTTTTCATGCCCGTCCTAGCGGGAGGTGGAGATACGCAGTATTTT. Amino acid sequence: CASSVFMPVLAGGGDTQYF.